These 3 T cell receptor beta chains share one sample of origin, sequenced in a study of shared clonotypes between healthy human individuals. The data were produced by immunoSEQ multiplex PCR, yet TCRdb's version contains in-frame clones alone and is incomplete. The sample lists fewer than 850,000 clones; roughly 91% were seen once. The sequenced sample consisted of memory CD8+ T cells from PBMCs. The sample's subset: CD45RO+ cells pooled with CCR7-negative TemRA cells. The source is a man aged 18 to 30 in good health. Some clones in this sample may be carry-over from other donors' samples.

The V call is TRBV28, the J call TRBJ1-2; D uncertain. Trimming pared 5 bases from V and 8 bases from J, leaving 21 bases between. The CDR3 loop spans 15 amino acids. Germline V gives CDR1 MDHEN, CDR2 SYDVKM. The CDR3 coding sequence is TGTGCCAGCAGTCCGCCCCGTGGCAGAAGAAACGGCTACACCTTC. Translated: CASSPPRGRRNGYTF.

The V call is TRBV5-4, the J call TRBJ1-2; the D is unclear. V shed 4 bases and J shed 8 bases, with 15 bases lying between them. Germline-derived CDR1 and CDR2 are SGHNT and YYREEE (reference sequence). The CDR3 loop spans 13 amino acids. The CDR3 DNA reads as TGTGCCAGCAGCCCAAGGACGAGTCTAGGCTACACCTTC. This translates into CASSPRTSLGYTF.

This clone was observed a single time. The chain employs TRBV2 and TRBJ2-7, with D hard to call. Looked up from germline, CDR1 is SNHLY and CDR2 is FYNNEI. The CDR3 has 14 amino acids. The ends were cut back, 1 base at V and 4 bases at J, with 11 bases in the middle. CDR3 coding DNA: TGTGCCAGCAGTGAAGGGTGGTCAGTGTACGAGCAGTACTTC. As protein: CASSEGWSVYEQYF. Using reference TRBV2 and TRBJ2-7 for the parts outside the CDR3, the full variable domain is EPEVTQTPSHQVTQMGQEVILRCVPISNHLYFYWYRQILGQKVEFLVSFYNNEISEKSEIFDDQFSVERPDGSNFTLKIRSTKLEDSAMYFCASSEGWSVYEQYFGPGTRLTVT.